This entry is about one T cell receptor (beta chain). Its cognate antigen is unknown. This sample is part of a study of chemoradiotherapy in HPV16-positive cancers. Study results and limitations: HPV-responsive T-cell expansion during chemoradiotherapy was linked to improved recurrence-free survival in HPV16-positive patients.

Trimming left V 0 bases short and J 1 base short, with 9 bases between. This CDR3 region has 15 residues. The germline CDR1 and CDR2 sequences are LNHNV and YYDKDF (reference sequence). Only in-frame clones appear in the TCRdb table, and some are missing; sequencing was by immunoSEQ multiplex PCR. The data hold approximately 9,300 clones, with roughly 88% observed a single time. The sequence was collected from a human donor with HPV-associated anogenital cancer. The chain uses TRBV15 and TRBJ2-5, with TRBD2 as a possible D gene (5 bases). The material was blood, obtained from a patient who underwent chemoradiotherapy. The CDR3 nucleotides read TGTGCCACCAGCAGAGATAGAGGGAGCCAAGAGACCCAGTACTTC. Amino acid sequence: CATSRDRGSQETQYF.